This TCR beta chain originates from a study of cytomegalovirus exposure and HLA in healthy donors. Overall study results and limits: An ancestry cluster, one associated with Asian ancestry, reportedly showed fewer N-insertions than the approximately 670-donor mean in a later analysis. Donor immune exposure was known only as CMV serostatus. Association with HLA alleles at 0.05 false discovery rate was found for about 17,000 TCR beta sequences in a later analysis.

PCR involved 60 Vbeta and 13 Jbeta primers. Sequenced by immunoSEQ multiplex PCR; TCRdb stores in-frame clones only, minus some. The data contain about 57,000 clones, about 80% of them seen just once; the ten biggest clones take up 4.3%. CDR3 length: 12 residues. Germline CDR1 reads SQVTM; CDR2 reads ANQGSEA. The V and J ends lost 7 bases and 8 bases, in that order; junction bases with no gene match: 9. Of note for this clone: Its antigen remains unknown.

At sampling all donors were nominally healthy, likely with unrecorded immune exposures. The sequence was obtained from a man aged 30 to 39 in good health and CMV-seronegative. The J gene is TRBJ1-2, the V gene TRBV29-1, with 8 bases that match TRBD1. Specimen: PBMCs. The CDR3 coding sequence is TGCAGCGCCGTGACAGGGGAGCGCGGCTACACCTTC. Its translation: CSAVTGERGYTF.